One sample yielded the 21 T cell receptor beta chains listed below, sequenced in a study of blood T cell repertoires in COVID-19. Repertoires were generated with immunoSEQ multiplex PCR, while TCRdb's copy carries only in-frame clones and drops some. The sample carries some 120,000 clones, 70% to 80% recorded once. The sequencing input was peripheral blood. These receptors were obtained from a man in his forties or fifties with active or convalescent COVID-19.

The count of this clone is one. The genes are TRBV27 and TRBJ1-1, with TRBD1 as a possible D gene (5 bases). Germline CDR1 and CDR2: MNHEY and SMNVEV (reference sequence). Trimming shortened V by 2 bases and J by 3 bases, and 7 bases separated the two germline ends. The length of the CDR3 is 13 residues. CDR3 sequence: CASSLKGYTEAFF. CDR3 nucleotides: TGTGCCAGCAGTTTAAAGGGGTACACTGAAGCTTTCTTT.

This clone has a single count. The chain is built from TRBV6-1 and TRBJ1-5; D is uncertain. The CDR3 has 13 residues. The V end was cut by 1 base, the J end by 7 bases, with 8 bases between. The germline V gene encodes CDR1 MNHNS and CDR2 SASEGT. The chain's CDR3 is CASSEDPGQPQHF. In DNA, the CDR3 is TGTGCCAGCAGTGAAGACCCGGGGCAGCCCCAGCATTTT.

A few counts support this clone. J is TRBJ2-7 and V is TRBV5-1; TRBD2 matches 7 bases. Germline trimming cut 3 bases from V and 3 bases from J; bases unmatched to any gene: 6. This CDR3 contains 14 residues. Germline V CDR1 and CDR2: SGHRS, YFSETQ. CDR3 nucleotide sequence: TGCGCCAGCAGCTCTAGCGGTTTATTCTACGAGCAGTACTTC. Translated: CASSSSGLFYEQYF. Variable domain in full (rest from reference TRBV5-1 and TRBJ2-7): KAGVTQTPRYLIKTRGQQVTLSCSPISGHRSVSWYQQTPGQGLQFLFEYFSETQRNKGNFPGRFSGRQFSNSRSEMNVSTLELGDSALYLCASSSSGLFYEQYFGPGTRLTVT.

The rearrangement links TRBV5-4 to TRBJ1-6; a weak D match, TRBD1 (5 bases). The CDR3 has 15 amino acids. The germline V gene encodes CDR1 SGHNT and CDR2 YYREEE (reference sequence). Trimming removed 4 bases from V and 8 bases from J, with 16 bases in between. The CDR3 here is CASSRAATGDSPLHF. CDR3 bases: TGTGCCAGCAGCCGGGCCGCAACGGGGGATTCACCCCTCCACTTT. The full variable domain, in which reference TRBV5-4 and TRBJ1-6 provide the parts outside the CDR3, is ETGVTQSPTHLIKTRGQQVTLRCSSQSGHNTVSWYQQALGQGPQFIFQYYREEENGRGNFPPRFSGLQFPNYSSELNVNALELDDSALYLCASSRAATGDSPLHFGNGTRLTVT.

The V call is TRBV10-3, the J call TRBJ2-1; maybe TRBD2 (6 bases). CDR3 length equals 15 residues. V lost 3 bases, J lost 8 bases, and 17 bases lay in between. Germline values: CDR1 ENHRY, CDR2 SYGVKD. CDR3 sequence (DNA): TGTGCCATCAGTGACTTCCTCGGAGCGGGCCATGAGCAGTTCTTC. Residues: CAISDFLGAGHEQFF.

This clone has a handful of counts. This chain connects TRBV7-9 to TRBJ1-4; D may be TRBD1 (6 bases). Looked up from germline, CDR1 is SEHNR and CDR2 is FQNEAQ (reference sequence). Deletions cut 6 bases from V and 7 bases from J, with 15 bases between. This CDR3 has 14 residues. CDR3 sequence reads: CASSQSGAGEKLFF. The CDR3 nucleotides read TGTGCCAGCAGTCAGTCAGGGGCCGGTGAAAAACTGTTTTTT. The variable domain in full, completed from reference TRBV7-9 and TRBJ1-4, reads DTGVSQNPRHKITKRGQNVTFRCDPISEHNRLYWYRQTLGQGPEFLTYFQNEAQLEKSRLLSDRFSAERPKGSFSTLEIQRTEQGDSAMYLCASSQSGAGEKLFFGSGTQLSVL.

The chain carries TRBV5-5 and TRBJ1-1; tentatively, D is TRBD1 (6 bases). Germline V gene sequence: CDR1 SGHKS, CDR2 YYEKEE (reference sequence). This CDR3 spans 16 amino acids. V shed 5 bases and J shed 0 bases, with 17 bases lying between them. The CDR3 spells CASRKSPGVVNTEAFF. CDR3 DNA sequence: TGTGCCAGCAGAAAGTCCCCAGGGGTAGTGAACACTGAAGCTTTCTTT.

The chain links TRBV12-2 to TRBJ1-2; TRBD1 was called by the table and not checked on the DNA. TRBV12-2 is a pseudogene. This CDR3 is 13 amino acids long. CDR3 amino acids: CASFPGAVRGYTF. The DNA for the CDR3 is TGTGCAAGTTTCCCAGGCGCTGTTCGGGGCTACACCTTC.

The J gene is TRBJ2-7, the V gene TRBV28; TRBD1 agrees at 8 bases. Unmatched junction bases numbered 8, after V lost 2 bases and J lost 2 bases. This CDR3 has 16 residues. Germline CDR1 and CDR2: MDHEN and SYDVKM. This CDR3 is CASSLGTGLQTYEQYF. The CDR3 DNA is TGTGCCAGCAGTTTAGGGACAGGACTACAAACCTACGAGCAGTACTTC.

CDR3 loop: CASSPRDSYGYTF. The CDR3 DNA reads TGCGCCAGCAGCCCACGGGACAGCTATGGCTACACCTTC. V usage is TRBV5-1 and J usage is TRBJ1-2, with 7 nucleotides matching TRBD1. This CDR3 region has 13 residues. V was pared by 4 bases and J by 4 bases, with 4 bases of the junction left unmatched. Germline CDR1 is SGHRS and CDR2 is YFSETQ. The whole variable domain, filled in from reference TRBV5-1 and TRBJ1-2, reads KAGVTQTPRYLIKTRGQQVTLSCSPISGHRSVSWYQQTPGQGLQFLFEYFSETQRNKGNFPGRFSGRQFSNSRSEMNVSTLELGDSALYLCASSPRDSYGYTFGSGTRLTVV.

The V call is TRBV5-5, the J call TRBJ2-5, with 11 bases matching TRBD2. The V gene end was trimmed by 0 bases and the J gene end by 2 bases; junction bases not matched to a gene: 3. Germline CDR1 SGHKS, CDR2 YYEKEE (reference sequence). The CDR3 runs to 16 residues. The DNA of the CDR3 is TGTGCCAGCAGCTTGGGAATAGCGGGGGGGCAAGAGACCCAGTACTTC. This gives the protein CASSLGIAGGQETQYF.

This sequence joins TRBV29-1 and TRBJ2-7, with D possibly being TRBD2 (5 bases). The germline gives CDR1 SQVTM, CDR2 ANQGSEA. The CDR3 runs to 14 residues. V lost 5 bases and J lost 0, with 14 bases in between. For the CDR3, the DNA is TGCAGCGTTAAGCAACTAGAGAGCTCCTACGAGCAGTACTTC. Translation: CSVKQLESSYEQYF.

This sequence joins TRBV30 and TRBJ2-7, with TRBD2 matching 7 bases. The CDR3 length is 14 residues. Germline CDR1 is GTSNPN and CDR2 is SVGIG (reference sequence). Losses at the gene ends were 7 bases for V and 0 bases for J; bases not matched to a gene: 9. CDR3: CASRAGIFSYEQYF. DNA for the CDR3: TGTGCCTCGCGAGCGGGGATTTTCTCCTACGAGCAGTACTTC. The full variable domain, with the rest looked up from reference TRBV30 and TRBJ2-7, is SQTIHQWPATLVQPVGSPLSLECTVEGTSNPNLYWYRQAAGRGLQLLFYSVGIGQISSEVPQNLSASRPQDRQFILSSKKLLLSDSGFYLCASRAGIFSYEQYFGPGTRLTVT.

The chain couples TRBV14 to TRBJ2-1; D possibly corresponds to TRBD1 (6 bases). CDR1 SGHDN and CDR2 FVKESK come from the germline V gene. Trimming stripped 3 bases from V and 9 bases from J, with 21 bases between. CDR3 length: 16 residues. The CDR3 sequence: CASSHMVTGLTGEQFF. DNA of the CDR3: TGTGCCAGCAGCCATATGGTGACAGGTTTAACGGGTGAGCAGTTCTTC.

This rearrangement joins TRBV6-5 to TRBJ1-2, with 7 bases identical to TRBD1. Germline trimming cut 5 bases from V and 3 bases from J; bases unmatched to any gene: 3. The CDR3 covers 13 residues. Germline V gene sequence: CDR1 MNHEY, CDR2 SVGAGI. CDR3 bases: TGTGCCAGCAGTACAACAGGGGACTATGGCTACACCTTC. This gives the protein CASSTTGDYGYTF.

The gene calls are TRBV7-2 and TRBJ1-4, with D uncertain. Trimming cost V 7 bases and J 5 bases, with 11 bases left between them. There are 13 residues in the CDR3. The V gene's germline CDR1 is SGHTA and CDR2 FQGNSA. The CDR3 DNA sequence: TGTGCCAGCAAAAGAAGGGAGAATGAAAAACTGTTTTTT. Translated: CASKRRENEKLFF.

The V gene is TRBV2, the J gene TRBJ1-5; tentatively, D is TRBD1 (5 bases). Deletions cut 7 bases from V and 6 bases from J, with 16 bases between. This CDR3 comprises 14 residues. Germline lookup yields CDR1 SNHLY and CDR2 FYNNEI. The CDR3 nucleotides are TGTGCCAGCAATGTCGGGGGGAGGGGTCAGCCCCAGCATTTT. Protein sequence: CASNVGGRGQPQHF. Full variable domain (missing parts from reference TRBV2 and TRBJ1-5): EPEVTQTPSHQVTQMGQEVILRCVPISNHLYFYWYRQILGQKVEFLVSFYNNEISEKSEIFDDQFSVERPDGSNFTLKIRSTKLEDSAMYFCASNVGGRGQPQHFGDGTRLSIL.

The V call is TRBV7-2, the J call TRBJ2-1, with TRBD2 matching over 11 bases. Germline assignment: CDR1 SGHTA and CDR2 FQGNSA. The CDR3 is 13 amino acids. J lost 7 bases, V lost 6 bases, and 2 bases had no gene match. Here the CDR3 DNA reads TGTGCCAGCAGGACTAGCGGGGAGAATGAGCAGTTCTTC. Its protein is CASRTSGENEQFF.

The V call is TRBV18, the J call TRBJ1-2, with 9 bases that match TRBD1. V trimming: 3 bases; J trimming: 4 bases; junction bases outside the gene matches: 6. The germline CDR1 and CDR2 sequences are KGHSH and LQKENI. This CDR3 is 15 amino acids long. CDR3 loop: CASSPRTGDAYGYTF. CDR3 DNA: TGTGCCAGCTCACCCAGGACAGGGGACGCCTATGGCTACACCTTC.

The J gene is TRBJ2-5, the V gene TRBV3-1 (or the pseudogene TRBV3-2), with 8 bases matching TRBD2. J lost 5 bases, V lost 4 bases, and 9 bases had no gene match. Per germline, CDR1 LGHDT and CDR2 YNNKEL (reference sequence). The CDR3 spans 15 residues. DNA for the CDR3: TGTGCCAGCAGCCCCCCGGGACTAGTCAGGGAGACCCAGTACTTC. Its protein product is CASSPPGLVRETQYF.

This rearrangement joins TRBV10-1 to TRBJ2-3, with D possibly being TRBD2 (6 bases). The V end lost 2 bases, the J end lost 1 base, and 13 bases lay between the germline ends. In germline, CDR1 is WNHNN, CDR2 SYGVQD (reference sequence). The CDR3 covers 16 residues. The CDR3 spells CASSESTGVGTDTQYF. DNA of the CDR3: TGCGCCAGCAGTGAGAGTACGGGGGTTGGCACAGATACGCAGTATTTT.